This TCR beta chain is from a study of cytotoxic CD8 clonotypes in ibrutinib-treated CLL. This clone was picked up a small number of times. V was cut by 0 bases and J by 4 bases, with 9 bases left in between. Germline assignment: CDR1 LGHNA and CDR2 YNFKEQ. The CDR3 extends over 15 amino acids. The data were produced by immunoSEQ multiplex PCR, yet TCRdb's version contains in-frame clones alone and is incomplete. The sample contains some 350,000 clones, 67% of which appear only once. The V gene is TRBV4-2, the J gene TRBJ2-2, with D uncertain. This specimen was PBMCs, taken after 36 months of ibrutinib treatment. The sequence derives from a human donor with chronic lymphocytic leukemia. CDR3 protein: CASSQDLRSTGELFF. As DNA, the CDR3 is TGTGCCAGCAGCCAAGATTTAAGGAGCACCGGGGAGCTGTTTTTT.